The 14 T cell receptor beta chains given below trace back to one sample, sequenced in a study of blood T cell repertoires in COVID-19. Only in-frame clones appear in the TCRdb table, and some are missing; sequencing was by immunoSEQ multiplex PCR. This table has tens of thousands of clones, approximately 70% appearing once. Sample: peripheral blood. These receptors came from a woman between 65 and 79 years old with acute or convalescent COVID-19.

The sample holds a few counts of this clone. The rearrangement joins TRBV5-1 to TRBJ1-6, with TRBD1 identical over 10 bases. The CDR3 sequence is 14 residues long. Germline values: CDR1 SGHRS, CDR2 YFSETQ. V shed 4 bases, J shed 10 bases, and the junction held 5 bases outside the gene matches. The CDR3 here is CASSVGTGDSPLHF. As DNA, the CDR3 is TGCGCCAGCAGCGTCGGGACAGGGGACTCACCCCTCCACTTT. The full variable domain, rest sourced from reference TRBV5-1 and TRBJ1-6, is KAGVTQTPRYLIKTRGQQVTLSCSPISGHRSVSWYQQTPGQGLQFLFEYFSETQRNKGNFPGRFSGRQFSNSRSEMNVSTLELGDSALYLCASSVGTGDSPLHFGNGTRLTVT.

The rearrangement links TRBV7-9 to TRBJ2-2; D possibly corresponds to TRBD1 (6 bases). With 2 bases removed from V and 0 bases from J, the gap between germline ends came to 16 bases. The germline gives CDR1 SEHNR, CDR2 FQNEAQ (reference sequence). The CDR3 has 18 amino acids. In DNA form, the CDR3 reads TGTGCCAGCAGCTTATGGCCAGGGGAAAGTGCGAACACCGGGGAGCTGTTTTTT. Protein sequence: CASSLWPGESANTGELFF.

The rearrangement links TRBV5-6 to TRBJ2-4; D possibly corresponds to TRBD2 (5 bases). Trimming cost V 0 bases and J 4 bases, with 14 bases left between them. Germline V gene lookup returns CDR1 SGHDT and CDR2 YYEEEE. The CDR3 runs 16 residues. This CDR3 reads CASSLGGGQNKNIQYF. Written as DNA, the CDR3 is TGTGCCAGCAGCTTGGGTGGAGGCCAGAATAAAAACATTCAGTACTTC.

The gene calls are TRBV5-1 and TRBJ2-2, with a weak D call TRBD1 (5 bases). Deletions cut 6 bases from V and 5 bases from J, with 14 bases between. Germline V gene data show CDR1 as SGHRS and CDR2 as YFSETQ. The CDR3 loop spans 14 amino acids. Here the CDR3 DNA reads TGCGCCAGCAACCGACAGCCAACAACCGGGGAGCTGTTTTTT. Translating it yields CASNRQPTTGELFF.

V is TRBV6-5 and J is TRBJ2-1; 8 bases match TRBD2. CDR3 size: 16 residues. Germline lookup yields CDR1 MNHEY and CDR2 SVGAGI. The junction had 14 bases not matched to a gene; V was cut back by 3 bases and J by 10 bases. The CDR3 coding sequence is TGTGCCAGCAGTTATTCTACCGGGACTAGGTGGGGGGAGCAGTTCTTC. Translating gives CASSYSTGTRWGEQFF.

This clone was seen ten or more times. This chain uses TRBV6-6 with TRBJ1-5; D perhaps matches TRBD1 (6 bases). The V gene's germline CDR1 is MNHNY and CDR2 SVGAGI (reference sequence). V was cut by 5 bases and J by 3 bases, with 20 bases left in between. This CDR3 has 17 amino acids. The CDR3 DNA is TGTGCCAGCAGTCCCTCGGCCCAGGGGTTGAACAATCAGCCCCAGCATTTT. It specifies CASSPSAQGLNNQPQHF.

The chain couples TRBV2 to TRBJ1-6, with D maybe TRBD1 (6 bases). Germline V gene sequence: CDR1 SNHLY, CDR2 FYNNEI. With 7 bases removed from V and 7 bases from J, the gap between germline ends came to 17 bases. The CDR3 contains 15 residues. The CDR3 region has the DNA TGTGCCAGCAAGGTTCAGGGGCTGGAAAATTCACCCCTCCACTTT. It encodes CASKVQGLENSPLHF.

This rearrangement joins TRBV30 to TRBJ2-1; 13 bases are shared with TRBD2. The CDR3 extends over 15 amino acids. Trimming took 4 bases from V and 9 from J; bases not matched to a gene: 9. Germline loops: CDR1 GTSNPN, CDR2 SVGIG (reference sequence). The CDR3 reads CAWMPRTSGSREQFF. In DNA form, the CDR3 reads TGTGCCTGGATGCCCCGGACTAGCGGGAGCCGTGAGCAGTTCTTC.

This clone was counted a few times. The J gene is TRBJ1-4, the V gene TRBV6-1, with D possibly being TRBD1 (5 bases). CDR1 is MNHNS and CDR2 is SASEGT in the germline V gene. CDR3 length: 15 residues. The V gene lost 3 bases and the J gene lost 6 bases, with 14 bases spanning the gap. The CDR3 DNA is TGTGCCAGCAGTGACGGAGACAGTGTTCATGAAAAACTGTTTTTT. This codes for CASSDGDSVHEKLFF.

The chain couples TRBV7-3 to TRBJ2-2, with D tentatively TRBD2 (5 bases). The CDR3 runs to 15 residues. The germline CDR1 and CDR2 sequences are SGHTA and FQGTGA. Trimming took 8 bases from V and 5 from J, leaving 18 bases between them. The CDR3 protein is CASAITGFPTGELFF. For the CDR3, the DNA is TGTGCCAGCGCTATAACGGGATTTCCTACCGGGGAGCTGTTTTTT.

The chain employs TRBV19 and TRBJ1-6; TRBD1 might be the D (6 bases). The V and J ends lost 3 bases and 8 bases respectively, with 11 bases between them. The CDR3 spans 14 residues. CDR1 is LNHDA and CDR2 is SQIVND in the germline V gene (reference sequence). In DNA form, the CDR3 reads TGTGCCAGTAGTATCCGACAGGACTATTCACCCCTCCACTTT. Protein: CASSIRQDYSPLHF.

This sequence joins TRBV9 and TRBJ1-2, with D perhaps matching TRBD1 (5 bases). V lost 4 bases, J lost 1 base, and 8 bases lay in between. Germline V CDR1 and CDR2: SGDLS, YYNGEE. This CDR3 is 13 amino acids long. CDR3 protein: CASSIQVNYGYTF. Written as DNA, the CDR3 is TGTGCCAGCAGCATACAGGTTAACTATGGCTACACCTTC.

This chain links TRBV7-2 with TRBJ1-4; TRBD1 matches 9 bases. Germline V gene lookup returns CDR1 SGHTA and CDR2 FQGNSA. V was clipped by 5 bases and J by 4 bases; unmatched bases: 5. The CDR3 is 15 residues long. The CDR3 sequence is CASSLQGQGNEKLFF. The CDR3 nucleotides are TGTGCCAGCAGCCTTCAGGGACAGGGTAATGAAAAACTGTTTTTT.

This CDR3 reads CASSAKQGLSYEQYF. The CDR3 region has the DNA TGTGCCAGCAGCGCCAAACAGGGGCTGTCATACGAGCAGTACTTC. The chain has TRBV7-9 and TRBJ2-7; TRBD1 agrees at 7 bases. V lost 5 bases, J lost 4 bases, and 11 bases stayed unmatched. Per the germline V gene, CDR1 is SEHNR and CDR2 is FQNEAQ (reference sequence). CDR3 length: 15 amino acids.